This TCR beta chain was identified in a study of neurological immune-mediated disorders. The study, taken as a whole, reports: For the multiple sclerosis repertoire cluster, an association with any clinical or MRI feature was absent.

A single record per CDR3 protein comes from TCRdb applying MiXCR to the 5' RACE reads. The table records some 65,000 distinct CDR3 sequences, over 4% of them present only once. The table lists this clonotype with many counts. What it binds is unknown. The study built unsorted libraries from 2 million PBMCs kept at -80 C. Trimming stripped 0 bases from V and 5 bases from J, with 12 bases between. The CDR3 runs to 15 residues. Looked up from germline, CDR1 is SGHRS and CDR2 is YFSETQ. The sequence came from a man aged 45-60 years with multiple sclerosis. The source material was PBMCs. This chain connects TRBV5-1 to TRBJ2-1; D may be TRBD1 (5 bases). The CDR3 DNA sequence: TGCGCCAGCAGCTTGGAGGCAGGGTTGCACAATGAGCAGTTCTTC. Translated: CASSLEAGLHNEQFF. The full variable domain, in which reference TRBV5-1 and TRBJ2-1 provide the parts outside the CDR3, is KAGVTQTPRYLIKTRGQQVTLSCSPISGHRSVSWYQQTPGQGLQFLFEYFSETQRNKGNFPGRFSGRQFSNSRSEMNVSTLELGDSALYLCASSLEAGLHNEQFFGPGTRLTVL.